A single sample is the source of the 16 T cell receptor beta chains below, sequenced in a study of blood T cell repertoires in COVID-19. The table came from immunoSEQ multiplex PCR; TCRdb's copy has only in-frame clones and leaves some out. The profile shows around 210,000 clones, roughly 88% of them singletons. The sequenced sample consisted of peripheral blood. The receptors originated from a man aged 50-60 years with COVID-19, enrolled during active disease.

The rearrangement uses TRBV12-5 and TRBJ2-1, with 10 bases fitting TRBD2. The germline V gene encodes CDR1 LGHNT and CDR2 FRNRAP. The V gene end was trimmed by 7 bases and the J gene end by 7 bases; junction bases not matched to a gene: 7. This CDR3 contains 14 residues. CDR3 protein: CASATGTSENEQFF. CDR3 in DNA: TGTGCTAGTGCCACCGGGACTAGCGAAAATGAGCAGTTCTTC.

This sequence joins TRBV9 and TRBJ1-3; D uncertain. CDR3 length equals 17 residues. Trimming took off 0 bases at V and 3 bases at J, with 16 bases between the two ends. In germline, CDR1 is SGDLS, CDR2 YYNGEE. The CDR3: CASSVGAGSRGGNTIYF. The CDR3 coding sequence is TGTGCCAGCAGCGTAGGTGCGGGGTCGAGAGGTGGAAACACCATATATTTT. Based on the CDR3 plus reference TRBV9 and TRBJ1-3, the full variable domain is DSGVTQTPKHLITATGQRVTLRCSPRSGDLSVYWYQQSLDQGLQFLIQYYNGEERAKGNILERFSAQQFPDLHSELNLSSLELGDSALYFCASSVGAGSRGGNTIYFGEGSWLTVV.

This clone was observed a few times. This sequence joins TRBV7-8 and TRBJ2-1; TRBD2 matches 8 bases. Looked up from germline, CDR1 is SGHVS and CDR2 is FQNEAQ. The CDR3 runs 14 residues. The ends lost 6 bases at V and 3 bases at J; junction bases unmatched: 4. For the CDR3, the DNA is TGTGCCAGCAGGCCAACTAGCGGCTACAATGAGCAGTTCTTC. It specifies CASRPTSGYNEQFF. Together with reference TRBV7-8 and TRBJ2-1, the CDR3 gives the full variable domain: GAGVSQSPRYKVAKRGQDVALRCDPISGHVSLFWYQQALGQGPEFLTYFQNEAQLDKSGLPSDRFFAERPEGSVSTLKIQRTQQEDSAVYLCASRPTSGYNEQFFGPGTRLTVL.

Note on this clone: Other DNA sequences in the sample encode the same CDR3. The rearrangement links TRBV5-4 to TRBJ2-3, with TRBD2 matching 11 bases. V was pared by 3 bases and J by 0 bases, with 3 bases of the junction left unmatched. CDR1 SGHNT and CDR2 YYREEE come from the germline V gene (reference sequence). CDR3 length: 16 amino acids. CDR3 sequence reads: CASSSGTSGSTDTQYF. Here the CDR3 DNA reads TGTGCCAGCAGCTCCGGGACTAGCGGAAGCACAGATACGCAGTATTTT.

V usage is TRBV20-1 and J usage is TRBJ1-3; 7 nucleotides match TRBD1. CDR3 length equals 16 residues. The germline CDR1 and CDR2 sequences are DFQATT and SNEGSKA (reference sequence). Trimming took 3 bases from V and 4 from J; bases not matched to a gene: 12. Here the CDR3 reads CSASGHGTVVGNTIYF. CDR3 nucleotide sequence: TGCAGTGCTAGTGGTCACGGGACAGTGGTCGGAAACACCATATATTTT.

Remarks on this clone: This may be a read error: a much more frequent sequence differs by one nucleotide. For the CDR3, the DNA is TGTGCCAGCAGCTTTCAGACTAGCGGGGGGCAAGAGACCCAGTACTTC. Translating it yields CASSFQTSGGQETQYF. The chain couples TRBV7-8 to TRBJ2-5, with 13 bases identical to TRBD2. This CDR3 has 16 amino acids. Germline CDR1 reads SGHVS; CDR2 reads FQNEAQ. Trimming took 3 bases from V and 2 from J; bases not matched to a gene: 3. Variable domain in full (rest from reference TRBV7-8 and TRBJ2-5): GAGVSQSPRYKVAKRGQDVALRCDPISGHVSLFWYQQALGQGPEFLTYFQNEAQLDKSGLPSDRFFAERPEGSVSTLKIQRTQQEDSAVYLCASSFQTSGGQETQYFGPGTRLLVL.

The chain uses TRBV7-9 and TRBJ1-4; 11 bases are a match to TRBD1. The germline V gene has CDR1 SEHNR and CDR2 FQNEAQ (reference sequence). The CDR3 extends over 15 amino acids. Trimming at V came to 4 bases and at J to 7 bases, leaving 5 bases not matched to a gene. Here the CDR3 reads CASSYGQGAGEKLFF. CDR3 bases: TGTGCCAGCAGCTATGGACAGGGGGCAGGTGAAAAACTGTTTTTT.

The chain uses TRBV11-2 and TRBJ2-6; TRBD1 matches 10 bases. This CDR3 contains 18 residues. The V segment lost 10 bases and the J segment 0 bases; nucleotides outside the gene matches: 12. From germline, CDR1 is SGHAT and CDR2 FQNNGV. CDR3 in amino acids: CATKVVRDRGSGANVLTF. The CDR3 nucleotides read TGTGCCACCAAGGTGGTCCGGGACAGGGGCTCTGGGGCCAACGTCCTGACTTTC.

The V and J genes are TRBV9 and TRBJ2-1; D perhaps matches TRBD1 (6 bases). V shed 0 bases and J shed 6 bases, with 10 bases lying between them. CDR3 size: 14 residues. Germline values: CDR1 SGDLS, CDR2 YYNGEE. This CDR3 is CASSVEGHFNEQFF. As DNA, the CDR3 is TGTGCCAGCAGCGTAGAGGGACACTTCAATGAGCAGTTCTTC. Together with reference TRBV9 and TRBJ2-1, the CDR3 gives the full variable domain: DSGVTQTPKHLITATGQRVTLRCSPRSGDLSVYWYQQSLDQGLQFLIQYYNGEERAKGNILERFSAQQFPDLHSELNLSSLELGDSALYFCASSVEGHFNEQFFGPGTRLTVL.

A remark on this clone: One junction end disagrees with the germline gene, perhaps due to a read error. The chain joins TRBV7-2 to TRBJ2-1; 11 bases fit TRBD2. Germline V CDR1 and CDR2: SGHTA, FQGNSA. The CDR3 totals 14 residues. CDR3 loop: CASRLAGGHNEQFF. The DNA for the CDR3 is TGTGCCAGCAGGTTAGCGGGAGGGCACAATGAGCAGTTCTTC.

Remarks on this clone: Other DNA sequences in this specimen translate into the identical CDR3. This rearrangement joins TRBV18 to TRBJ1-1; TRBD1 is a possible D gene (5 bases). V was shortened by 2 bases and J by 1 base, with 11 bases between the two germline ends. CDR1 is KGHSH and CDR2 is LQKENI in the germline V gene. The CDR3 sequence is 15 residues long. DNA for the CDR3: TGTGCCAGCTCACCAAGGACAAGGCAGAACACTGAAGCTTTCTTT. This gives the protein CASSPRTRQNTEAFF.

The CDR3 loop reads CASSYSRPRSSYEQYF. CDR3 in DNA: TGTGCCAGCAGTTACTCACGGCCGCGGAGCTCTTACGAGCAGTACTTC. The rearrangement uses TRBV6-5 and TRBJ2-7; D not certain. Trimming cost V 0 bases and J 4 bases, with 16 bases left between them. Germline V gives CDR1 MNHEY, CDR2 SVGAGI. There are 16 residues in the CDR3.

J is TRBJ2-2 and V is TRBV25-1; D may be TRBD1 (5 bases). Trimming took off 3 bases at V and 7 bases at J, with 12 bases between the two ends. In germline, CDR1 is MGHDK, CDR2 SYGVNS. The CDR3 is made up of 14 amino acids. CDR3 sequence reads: CASSEIVRGGELFF. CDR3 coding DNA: TGTGCCAGCAGTGAGATCGTAAGGGGCGGGGAGCTGTTTTTT.

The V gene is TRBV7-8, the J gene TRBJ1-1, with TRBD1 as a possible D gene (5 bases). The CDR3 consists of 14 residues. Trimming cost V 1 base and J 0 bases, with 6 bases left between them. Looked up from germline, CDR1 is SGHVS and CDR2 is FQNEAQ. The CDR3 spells CASSLGQLNTEAFF. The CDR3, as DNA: TGTGCCAGCAGCTTAGGACAGCTGAACACTGAAGCTTTCTTT.

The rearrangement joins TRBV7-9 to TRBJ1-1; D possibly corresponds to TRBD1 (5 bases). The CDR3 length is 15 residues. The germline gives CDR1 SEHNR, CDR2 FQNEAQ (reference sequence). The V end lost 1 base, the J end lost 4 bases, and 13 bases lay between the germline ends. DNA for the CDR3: TGTGCCAGCAGCTTAGTTTCAGGGCAGAGCACTGAAGCTTTCTTT. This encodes CASSLVSGQSTEAFF.

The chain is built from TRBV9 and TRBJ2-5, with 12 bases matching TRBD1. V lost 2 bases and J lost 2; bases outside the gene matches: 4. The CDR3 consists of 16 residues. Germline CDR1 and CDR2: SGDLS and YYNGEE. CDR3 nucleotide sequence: TGTGCCAGCAGCGTTGGGACAGGGGGCCTACAAGAGACCCAGTACTTC. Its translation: CASSVGTGGLQETQYF.